A single sample gave rise to the 10 T cell receptor beta chains below, sequenced in a study of blood T cell repertoires in COVID-19. TCRdb's copy holds only in-frame clones and misses some; the assay was immunoSEQ multiplex PCR. The top ten hold around 5% of the sample, which has around 300,000 clones, around nine tenths seen once. The sample consisted of PBMCs or T cells enriched from blood (not recorded which). The source of these receptors is a man aged 30 to 39 who had recovered from COVID-19.

The V and J genes are TRBV3-1 (or the pseudogene TRBV3-2) and TRBJ1-1; no firm D call. In germline, CDR1 is LGHDT, CDR2 YNNKEL (reference sequence). The CDR3 spans 14 residues. V dropped 4 bases and J dropped 10 bases, with 19 bases sitting between them. The CDR3 nucleotides read TGTGCCAGCAGCCGGCTGGGAACGGGGATAGTAGCTTTCTTT. This gives the protein CASSRLGTGIVAFF.

The J gene is TRBJ2-1, the V gene TRBV5-4, with 15 bases that match TRBD2. This CDR3 region has 16 residues. Per the germline V gene, CDR1 is SGHNT and CDR2 is YYREEE (reference sequence). Trimming removed 3 bases from V and 3 bases from J; junction bases left unmatched: 1. For the CDR3, the DNA is TGTGCCAGCAGCTGGACTAGCGGGGGGGGCTACAATGAGCAGTTCTTC. This translates into CASSWTSGGGYNEQFF.

V gene TRBV5-1 combines with J gene TRBJ2-3; 12 positions match TRBD2. The germline CDR1 and CDR2 sequences are SGHRS and YFSETQ. The CDR3 spans 17 residues. V gave up 4 bases and J gave up 5 bases; unmatched junction bases: 11. For the CDR3, the DNA is TGCGCCAGCAGCCCCCTCGGACTAGCGGGGACGGTAGATACGCAGTATTTT. It is translated as CASSPLGLAGTVDTQYF.

The gene calls are TRBV5-8 and TRBJ2-5, with D maybe TRBD1 (6 bases). This CDR3 is 16 amino acids long. The V gene's germline CDR1 is SGHTS and CDR2 YDEGEE. V lost 1 base to trimming and J lost 2 bases, with 15 bases between them. The CDR3 DNA reads as TGTGCCAGCAGCTTGTATCTACAGGGCGGGCAAGAGACCCAGTACTTC. Translating gives CASSLYLQGGQETQYF.

The chain employs TRBV28 and TRBJ2-2; 9 nucleotides line up with TRBD1. The CDR3 runs 14 residues. Trimming took 6 bases from V and 4 from J; bases not matched to a gene: 3. In germline, CDR1 is MDHEN, CDR2 SYDVKM. CDR3 amino acids: CASRGTGSTGELFF. In nucleotides, the CDR3 is TGTGCCAGCAGGGGGACAGGGTCCACCGGGGAGCTGTTTTTT.

J is TRBJ1-2 and V is TRBV7-3, with 9 bases lining up with TRBD1. V lost 5 bases, J lost 6 bases, and 4 bases stayed unmatched. This CDR3 has 13 residues. Germline CDR1 and CDR2: SGHTA and FQGTGA. The chain's CDR3 is CASSGGQGDGYTF. DNA of the CDR3: TGTGCCAGCAGCGGGGGACAGGGTGATGGCTACACCTTC.

V usage is TRBV5-4 and J usage is TRBJ2-2; D call uncertain. V lost 5 bases, J lost 4 bases, and 9 bases lay in between. Germline V gene data show CDR1 as SGHNT and CDR2 as YYREEE (reference sequence). The CDR3 length is 13 residues. This CDR3 is CASRPQSTGELFF. As DNA, the CDR3 is TGTGCCAGCAGGCCACAGTCCACCGGGGAGCTGTTTTTT.

V usage is TRBV13 and J usage is TRBJ2-1; D remains unclear. The V and J ends lost 2 bases and 3 bases respectively, with 8 bases between them. CDR3 size: 14 residues. Germline values: CDR1 PRHDT, CDR2 FYEKMQ (reference sequence). CDR3 in DNA: TGTGCCAGCAGCTTATTGGCCAACTACAATGAGCAGTTCTTC. It yields the protein CASSLLANYNEQFF.

The chain combines TRBV5-1 with TRBJ1-1, with 8 positions matching TRBD1. CDR1 and CDR2 from the germline V gene are SGHRS and YFSETQ. Unmatched junction bases numbered 13, after V lost 4 bases and J lost 2 bases. This CDR3 is built from 17 residues. CDR3 DNA sequence: TGCGCCAGCAGCCTTCGGACAGGGCCTCCTCTAAACACTGAAGCTTTCTTT. Its translation is CASSLRTGPPLNTEAFF.

V gene TRBV4-2 combines with J gene TRBJ2-2; 10 bases are a match to TRBD1. The CDR3 is made up of 17 amino acids. The J segment lost 5 bases and the V segment lost 4 bases, leaving 10 bases of the junction unmatched. Germline assignment: CDR1 LGHNA and CDR2 YNFKEQ. CDR3 protein: CASSLQPTGGSTGELFF. The CDR3 DNA is TGTGCCAGCAGCCTTCAACCGACAGGGGGCTCAACCGGGGAGCTGTTTTTT.